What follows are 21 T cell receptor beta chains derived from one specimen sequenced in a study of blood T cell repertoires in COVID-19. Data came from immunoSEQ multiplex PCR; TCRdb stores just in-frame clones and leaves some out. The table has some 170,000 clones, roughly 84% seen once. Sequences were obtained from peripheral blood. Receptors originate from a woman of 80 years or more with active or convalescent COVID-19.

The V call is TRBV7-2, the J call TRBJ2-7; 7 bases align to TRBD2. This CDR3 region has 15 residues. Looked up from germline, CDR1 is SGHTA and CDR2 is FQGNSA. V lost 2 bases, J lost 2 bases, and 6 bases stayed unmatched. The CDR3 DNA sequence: TGTGCCAGCAGCTTAATGGGGGGGGGAGCCTACGAGCAGTACTTC. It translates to CASSLMGGGAYEQYF.

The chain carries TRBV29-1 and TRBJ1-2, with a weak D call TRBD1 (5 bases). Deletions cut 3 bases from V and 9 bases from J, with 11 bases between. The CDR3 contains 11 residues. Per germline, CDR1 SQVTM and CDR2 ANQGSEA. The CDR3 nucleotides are TGCAGCGTTGAGGCAGGGAGGAGCTACACCTTC. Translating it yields CSVEAGRSYTF.

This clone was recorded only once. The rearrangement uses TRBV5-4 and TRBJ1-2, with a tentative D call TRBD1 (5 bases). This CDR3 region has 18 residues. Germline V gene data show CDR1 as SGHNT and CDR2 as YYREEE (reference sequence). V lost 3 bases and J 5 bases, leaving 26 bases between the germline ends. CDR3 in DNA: TGTGCCAGCAGCTCCTTTACAGGCCTCAGCTCCTTCCTATATGGCTACACCTTC. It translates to CASSSFTGLSSFLYGYTF.

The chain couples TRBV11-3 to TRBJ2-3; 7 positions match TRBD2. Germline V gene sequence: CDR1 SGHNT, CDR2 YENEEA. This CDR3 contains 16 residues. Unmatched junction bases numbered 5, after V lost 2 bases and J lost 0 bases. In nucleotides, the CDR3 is TGTGCCAGCAGCTTATGGGAGGGGATAAGCACAGATACGCAGTATTTT. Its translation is CASSLWEGISTDTQYF.

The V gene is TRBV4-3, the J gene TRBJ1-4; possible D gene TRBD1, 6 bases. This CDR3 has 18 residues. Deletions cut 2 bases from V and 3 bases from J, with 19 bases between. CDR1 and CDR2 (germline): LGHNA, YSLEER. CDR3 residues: CASSQSLQGGRANEKLFF. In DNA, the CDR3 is TGCGCCAGCAGCCAATCCCTACAGGGCGGCAGGGCTAATGAAAAACTGTTTTTT.

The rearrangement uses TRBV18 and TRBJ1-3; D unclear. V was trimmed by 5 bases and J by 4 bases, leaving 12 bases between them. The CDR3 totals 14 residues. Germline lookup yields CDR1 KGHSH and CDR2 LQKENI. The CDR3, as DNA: TGTGCCAGCTCAGCGAGCTATGAGGGAAACACCATATATTTT. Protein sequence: CASSASYEGNTIYF.

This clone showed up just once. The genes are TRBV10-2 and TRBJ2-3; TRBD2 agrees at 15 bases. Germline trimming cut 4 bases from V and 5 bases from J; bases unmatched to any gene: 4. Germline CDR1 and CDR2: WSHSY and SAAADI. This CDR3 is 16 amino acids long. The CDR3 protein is CASSGTSGGARDTQYF. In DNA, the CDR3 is TGCGCCAGCAGTGGGACTAGCGGGGGGGCGAGAGATACGCAGTATTTT.

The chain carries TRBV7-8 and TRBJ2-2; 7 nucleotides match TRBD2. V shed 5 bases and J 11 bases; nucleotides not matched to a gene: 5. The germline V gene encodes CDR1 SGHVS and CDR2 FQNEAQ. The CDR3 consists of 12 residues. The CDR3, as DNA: TGTGCCAGCAGCCCGGAGCGGGGTGAGCTGTTTTTT. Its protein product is CASSPERGELFF. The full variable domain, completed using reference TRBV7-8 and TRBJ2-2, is GAGVSQSPRYKVAKRGQDVALRCDPISGHVSLFWYQQALGQGPEFLTYFQNEAQLDKSGLPSDRFFAERPEGSVSTLKIQRTQQEDSAVYLCASSPERGELFFGEGSRLTVL.

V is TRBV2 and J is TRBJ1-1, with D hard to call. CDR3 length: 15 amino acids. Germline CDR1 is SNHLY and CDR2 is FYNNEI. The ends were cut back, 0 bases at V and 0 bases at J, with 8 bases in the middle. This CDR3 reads CASSEAPVMNTEAFF. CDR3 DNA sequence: TGTGCCAGCAGTGAAGCGCCAGTGATGAACACTGAAGCTTTCTTT.

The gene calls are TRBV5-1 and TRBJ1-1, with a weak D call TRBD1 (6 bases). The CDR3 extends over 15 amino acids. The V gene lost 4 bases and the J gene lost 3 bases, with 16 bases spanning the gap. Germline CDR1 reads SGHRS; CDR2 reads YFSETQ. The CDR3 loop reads CASSNWGQVDTEAFF. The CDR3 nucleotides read TGCGCCAGCAGCAATTGGGGGCAGGTCGACACTGAAGCTTTCTTT.

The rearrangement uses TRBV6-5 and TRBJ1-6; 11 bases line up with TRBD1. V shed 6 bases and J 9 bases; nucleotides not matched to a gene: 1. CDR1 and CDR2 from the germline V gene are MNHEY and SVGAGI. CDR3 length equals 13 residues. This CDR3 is CASRGQGVSPLHF. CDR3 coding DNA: TGTGCCAGCAGGGGACAGGGGGTTTCACCCCTCCACTTT.

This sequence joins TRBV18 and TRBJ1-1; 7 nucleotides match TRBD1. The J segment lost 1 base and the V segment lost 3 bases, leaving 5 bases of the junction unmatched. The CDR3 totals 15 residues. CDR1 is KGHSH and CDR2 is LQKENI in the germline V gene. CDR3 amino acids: CASSPLTGTNTEAFF. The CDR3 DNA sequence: TGTGCCAGCTCACCCTTGACAGGGACGAACACTGAAGCTTTCTTT.

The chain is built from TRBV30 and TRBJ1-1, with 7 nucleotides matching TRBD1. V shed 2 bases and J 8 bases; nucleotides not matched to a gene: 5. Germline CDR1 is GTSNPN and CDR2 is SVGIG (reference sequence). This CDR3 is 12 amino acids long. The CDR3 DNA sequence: TGTGCCTGGAGTCCCGGGACAGTCGAAGCTTTCTTT. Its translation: CAWSPGTVEAFF.

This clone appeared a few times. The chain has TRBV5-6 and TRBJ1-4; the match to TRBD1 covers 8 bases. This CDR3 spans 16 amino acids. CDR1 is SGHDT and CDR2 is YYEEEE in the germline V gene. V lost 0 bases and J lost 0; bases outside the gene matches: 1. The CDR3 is CASSLEGQATNEKLFF. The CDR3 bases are TGTGCCAGCAGCTTGGAGGGACAGGCAACTAATGAAAAACTGTTTTTT.

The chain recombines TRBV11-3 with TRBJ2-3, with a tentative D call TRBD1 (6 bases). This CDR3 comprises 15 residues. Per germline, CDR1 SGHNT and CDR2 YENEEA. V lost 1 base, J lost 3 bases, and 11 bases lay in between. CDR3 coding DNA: TGTGCCAGCAGCTTAGTGCAGGGGTTTACAGATACGCAGTATTTT. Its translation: CASSLVQGFTDTQYF.

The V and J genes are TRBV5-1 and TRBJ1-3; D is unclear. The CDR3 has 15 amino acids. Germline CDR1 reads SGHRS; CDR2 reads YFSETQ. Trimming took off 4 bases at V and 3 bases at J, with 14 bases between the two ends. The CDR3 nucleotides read TGCGCCAGCAGCCCCTCGGGAGGGTATGGAAACACCATATATTTT. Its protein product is CASSPSGGYGNTIYF. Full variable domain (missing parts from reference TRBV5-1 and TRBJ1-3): KAGVTQTPRYLIKTRGQQVTLSCSPISGHRSVSWYQQTPGQGLQFLFEYFSETQRNKGNFPGRFSGRQFSNSRSEMNVSTLELGDSALYLCASSPSGGYGNTIYFGEGSWLTVV.

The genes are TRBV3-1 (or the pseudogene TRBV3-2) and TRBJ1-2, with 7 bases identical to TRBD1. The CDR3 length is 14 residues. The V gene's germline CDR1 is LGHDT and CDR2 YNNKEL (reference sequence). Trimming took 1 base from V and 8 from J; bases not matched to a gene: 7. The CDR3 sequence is CASSQGLNRGGYTF. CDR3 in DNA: TGTGCCAGCAGCCAAGGGCTAAACAGGGGAGGCTACACCTTC.

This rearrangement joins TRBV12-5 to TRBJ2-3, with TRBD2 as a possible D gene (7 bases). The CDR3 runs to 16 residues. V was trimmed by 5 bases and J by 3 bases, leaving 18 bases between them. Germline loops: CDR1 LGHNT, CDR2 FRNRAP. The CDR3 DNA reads TGTGCTAGTGGTCTTGGGCTCGCGGGGGCGACAGATACGCAGTATTTT. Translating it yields CASGLGLAGATDTQYF.

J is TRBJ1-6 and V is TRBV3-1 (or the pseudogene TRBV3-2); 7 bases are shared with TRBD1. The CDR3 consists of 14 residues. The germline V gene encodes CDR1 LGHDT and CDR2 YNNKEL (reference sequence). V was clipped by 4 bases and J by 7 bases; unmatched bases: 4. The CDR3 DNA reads TGTGCCAGCAGCCCCGGGACAGCAAATTCACCCCTCCACTTT. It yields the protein CASSPGTANSPLHF.

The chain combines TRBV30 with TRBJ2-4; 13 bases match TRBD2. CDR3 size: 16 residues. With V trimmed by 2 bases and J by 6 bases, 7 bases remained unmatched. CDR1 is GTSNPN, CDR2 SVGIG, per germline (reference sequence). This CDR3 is CAWSTGTSGAVNIQYF. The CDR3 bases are TGTGCCTGGAGTACCGGGACTAGCGGGGCCGTAAACATTCAGTACTTC.

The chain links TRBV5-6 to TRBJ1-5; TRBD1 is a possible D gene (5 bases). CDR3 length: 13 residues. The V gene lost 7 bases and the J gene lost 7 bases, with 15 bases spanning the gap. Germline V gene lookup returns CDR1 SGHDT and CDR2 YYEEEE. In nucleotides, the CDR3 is TGTGCCAGCGGAAGACTCGGGGGGCAGCCCCAGCATTTT. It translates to CASGRLGGQPQHF.